The clone carrying this TCR beta chain showed up many times. No antigen is known for it. The record originates from a study of blood T cells in healthy people across ages. As for the study in general: Capturing about one barcoded beta molecule per two T cells was achieved by template switching.

A second PCR, run for about 7 to 11 cycles, used a sample-barcoded 5' primer plus a J-beta primer mix. Template switching added a 12-random-nucleotide identifier to every cDNA molecule. TCRdb called the 5' RACE reads again in MiXCR, with one record for every CDR3 protein. Counted here are about 1 million distinct CDR3 sequences, more than 40% occurring once; the ten biggest clones make up 15% to 20%. This CDR3 contains 13 residues. V was clipped by 4 bases and J by 4 bases, with 13 bases between them. Germline V gene sequence: CDR1 DFQATT, CDR2 SNEGSKA (reference sequence). Study-level results: Diversity figures based on one million T cells were deemed too low.

The sequence derives from a woman aged 60 to 75 in good health. The sample consisted of blood. This chain connects TRBV20-1 to TRBJ1-2; D is ambiguous. The CDR3 loop reads CSAKRLEGYGYTF. The CDR3 coding sequence is TGCAGTGCTAAACGCTTGGAGGGCTATGGCTACACCTTC.